This T cell receptor beta chain was retrieved from a study of T cells expressing NK-cell markers. Background on the study: It was from sorted CD3+CD56+NKG2C+, CD3+CD56+NKG2C- and CD3+CD56-NKG2C+ T cells that TCR beta repertoires came.

TCRdb reprocessed the 5' RACE reads, with one entry per CDR3 protein and no DNA. This sample's clone table lists under 35,000 distinct CDR3 sequences. Germline CDR1 reads SEHNR; CDR2 reads FQNEAQ (reference sequence). The CDR3 covers 16 residues. Sequencing used blood T cells: a sorted CD56 or NKG2C T cell subset, CD4+ or CD8+ T cells, or bulk PBMC T cells (not recorded which). The rearrangement uses TRBV7-9 and TRBJ2-1; the D call of TRBD2 rests on TCRdb alone, since no DNA is present to check it. The source is a woman aged 18-69 years in good health. The CDR3 protein is CASSFGTSGIENEQFF.